This TCR beta chain was obtained from a study of T cell responses to AZD1222 COVID-19 vaccine (dated by TCRdb to the early 2020s). Background on the whole study: TCR sequencing was performed for 230 to 250 trial participants, of whom around 210 were given two doses of AZD1222 and some 25 were given two doses of MenACWY control vaccine. Trial participants were enrolled by age into subgroups of 18-55, 56-69 and 70-plus years, and about 150, 27 and 61 TCR-sequenced participants, respectively, were included in these subgroups. The paper's findings and limits, for the study overall: Because no day 14 peak-response samples were available, the repertoires could be characterized only after the peak T cell response. Nearly half of unique spike-specific TCRs reportedly recognized epitopes outside regions mutated in the B.1.351 and B.1.1.7 variants. After two AZD1222 doses, both the breadth and the depth of spike-specific TCRs were significantly higher than at day 0 and than in MenACWY recipients. Conclusions about previously exposed vaccinees are limited, since just five or six AZD1222 recipients were seropositive for SARS-CoV-2 at baseline. The 56-69-year group was small, and its depth increase did not reach significance, likely because of low power. Vaccine-associated CD4 TCRs spanned the whole spike protein, with dominant responses in regions 160-218 and 743-854. Participants were mostly white British and included more females than males, and it was suggested by the authors that clonal diversity may have been underestimated.

Counted from cysteine to phenylalanine, this CDR3 has 17 amino acids. CDR3 DNA only is kept here, 51 bases in frame from base 1. The germline V gene (reference sequence) provides CDR1 SGHNT and CDR2 YYREEE. The V and J ends are trimmed by 4 bases and 8 bases, leaving 25 bases between them. The sample's time point, from its label and the paper: about 28 days (+/-7) after the second vaccine dose. AZD1222 recipients whose second dose came at about 4 weeks and those whose second dose came at about 12 weeks were combined into one group, since spike-specific TCR depth and breadth did not differ between the two schedules. Vaccinee samples were obtained from the UK trials COV001 and COV002, which included a single-blind randomized controlled phase 2/3 trial of AZD1222 (ChAdOx1 nCoV-19) in healthy adults. For TCRbeta chain sequencing, PBMC samples were collected from trial participants at day 0 and at day 28 after the second dose.

The CDR3 regions of human TCRbeta chains were analyzed by immunosequencing. The authors' pipeline ran thus. Repertoire TCRs were matched against a reference library of SARS-CoV-2-specific TCRs generated with the MIRA antigen-specificity platform. Breadth was defined as the fraction of unique TCRs that were SARS-CoV-2-associated. Depth was defined as the fraction of total T cells that were SARS-CoV-2-associated. Using the MIRA data, every spike-specific TCR was mapped to the spike region that the TCR reacted to and assigned to either a CD4 or a CD8 class. Log10-transformed breadth and depth values were compared by one-way ANOVA with Sidak's multiple comparisons tests. The source is immuneACCESS, and TCRdb retained only in-frame sequences with V and J called. Part of the clones is not carried over; for the studies checked, unresolved V genes explain less than half of this, and the remainder is unexplained. That table gives V, J and clone size, and the DNA gave D and trimming. Across this sample there are approximately 79,000 clones, with roughly 85% seen only once. About 1.3% of the sample is held by the ten biggest clonotypes.

In regard to this clone: Its antigen target is currently unknown. No base qualities exist here, and no much larger clone lies one base off it.

The source material was peripheral blood, sampled 28 days after the second AZD1222 dose. The chain employs TRBV5-4 and TRBJ1-5; the D gene is perhaps TRBD1, on 6 matching bases. This receptor was obtained from an adult who received the AZD1222 COVID-19 vaccine. The DNA sequence is TGTGCCAGCAGCGAGGACAGCACAGACAATCATAGGGAGCCCCAGCATTTT. The encoded protein is CASSEDSTDNHREPQHF. Outside the CDR3, residues come from the reference TRBV5-4 and TRBJ1-5 proteins, so the full variable domain is: ETGVTQSPTHLIKTRGQQVTLRCSSQSGHNTVSWYQQALGQGPQFIFQYYREEENGRGNFPPRFSGLQFPNYSSELNVNALELDDSALYLCASSEDSTDNHREPQHFGDGTRLSIL.